A selection of T cell receptor beta chains follows, all from one sample in a study of OX40 agonist ivuxolimab in advanced cancers. The table came from immunoSEQ multiplex PCR; TCRdb's copy has only in-frame clones and leaves some out. The table records about 51,000 clones, approximately 80% of them present only once. The sample here was CD4+ or CD8+ T cells sorted from blood, taken in a trial of the OX40 agonist ivuxolimab. These receptors originate from an adult with an advanced solid tumor such as melanoma, head and neck, liver or kidney cancer. CDR3s include the opening cysteine and the closing phenylalanine or tryptophan. Fields, in order: D gene, clone size, J gene, V gene, CDR3 DNA, CDR3 protein. D genes are given only for firm matches. Clone size is not always given. Where it is, it says once, few, many or a class for expanded clones.

>-|-|TRBJ2-2|TRBV7-3
TGTGCCATCTCAATCGCGAACACCGGGGAGCTGTTTTTT
CAISIANTGELFF
>-|-|TRBJ2-2|TRBV2
TGTGCCAGCAGTACAGGGAACACCGGGGAGCTGTTTTTT
CASSTGNTGELFF
>-|-|TRBJ2-7|TRBV7-2
TGTGCCAGCAGCTTTTCACTGCACTACGAGCAGTACTTC
CASSFSLHYEQYF
>-|-|TRBJ1-1|TRBV5-1
TGCGCCAGCAGCGTTGAGGGCAGCGGTGAAGCTTTCTTT
CASSVEGSGEAFF
>-|-|TRBJ2-1|TRBV23-1
TGCGCCAGCAGTCAGGACCAGTTCTTC
CASSQDQFF
>TRBD2|-|TRBJ2-1|TRBV6-6
TGTGCCAGCAGTTACAGCGGGAGGGGTTACAATGAGCAGTTCTTC
CASSYSGRGYNEQFF
>-|once|TRBJ1-2|TRBV10-2
TGCGCCAGCAGTGAGTCGGAAAGAAGGGGGTATGGCTACACCTTC
CASSESERRGYGYTF
>-|-|TRBJ1-4|TRBV27
TGTGCCAGCAGTTTATCGTGGGGAAATGAAAAACTGTTTTTT
CASSLSWGNEKLFF
>-|-|TRBJ2-1|TRBV6-5
TGTGCCAGCAGGTGGAGAAACGGTGAGCAGTTCTTC
CASRWRNGEQFF
>-|-|TRBJ1-5|TRBV5-1
TGCGCCAGCAGCTTTACAGGGCATAGACGGGAACAGCCCCAGCATTTT
CASSFTGHRREQPQHF
>-|-|TRBJ2-3|TRBV5-1
TGCGCCAGCAGCTTGGGAGGGGACACAGATACGCAGTATTTT
CASSLGGDTDTQYF
>-|-|TRBJ1-1|TRBV5-1
TGCGCCAGCAGCTTGACAGGTAGGGGTGGCACTGAAGCTTTCTTT
CASSLTGRGGTEAFF
>-|once|TRBJ2-7|TRBV28
TGTGCCAGCACCCCCGGCCCTCCTTACAGGGCTGAAACCTACGAGCAGTACTTC
CASTPGPPYRAETYEQYF